Sequencing of this TCR beta chain was carried out in a study of cytomegalovirus exposure and HLA in healthy donors. Overall study results and limits: A later analysis linked a missense variant in DCLRE1C to the trimming of TCR beta V and J genes. While the bulk of TCR sequences proved rare, some public TCRs turned up in many donors. In an earlier analysis, productive rearrangement rates for most beta V segments clustered near 87% or 30%.

V lost 2 bases and J lost 7; bases outside the gene matches: 5. CDR3 size: 14 residues. Germline V lookup: CDR1 MNHEY, CDR2 SVGAGI. Primers included in the PCR were 60 Vbeta and 13 Jbeta primers. The assay was immunoSEQ multiplex PCR, and TCRdb's table has in-frame clones only and misses some. Of 100,000 or so clones in the sample, approximately 84% were seen once. As regards this clone: The antigen is not known.

Source material: PBMCs. The receptor's source is a male donor in good health and CMV-seronegative. The rearrangement joins TRBV6-5 to TRBJ2-1, with 7 bases lining up with TRBD2. This CDR3 is CASSYAGAGNEQFF. CDR3 in DNA: TGTGCCAGCAGTTACGCGGGAGCTGGGAATGAGCAGTTCTTC.